A single sample is the source of the 20 T cell receptor beta chains below, sequenced in a study of cytomegalovirus exposure and HLA in healthy donors. The table came from immunoSEQ multiplex PCR; TCRdb's copy has only in-frame clones and leaves some out. The sample carries fewer than 150,000 clones, approximately 91% recorded once. The sequenced sample was PBMCs. The receptors come from a man aged 30-40 years in good health and CMV-seronegative.

The V and J genes are TRBV27 and TRBJ1-4; weak D call: TRBD1 (6 bases). This CDR3 region has 15 residues. V was clipped by 9 bases and J by 3 bases, with 17 bases between them. CDR1 MNHEY and CDR2 SMNVEV come from the germline V gene (reference sequence). The CDR3 loop is CASLPVGGSNEKLFF. The CDR3 region has the DNA TGTGCCAGTTTACCCGTTGGGGGCTCTAATGAAAAACTGTTTTTT.

This clone was found many times. The rearrangement links TRBV7-2 to TRBJ2-7; 8 nucleotides line up with TRBD1. In germline, CDR1 is SGHTA, CDR2 FQGNSA. V dropped 2 bases and J dropped 2; count of bases not matched to a gene: 8. This CDR3 region has 16 residues. The CDR3 region has the DNA TGTGCCAGCAGCTTATCGGGACAGGTGGCCACCTACGAGCAGTACTTC. This encodes CASSLSGQVATYEQYF.

The chain recombines TRBV2 with TRBJ2-1; 9 bases are a match to TRBD2. Germline values: CDR1 SNHLY, CDR2 FYNNEI. There are 15 residues in the CDR3. V gave up 3 bases and J gave up 10 bases; unmatched junction bases: 10. The CDR3 nucleotides read TGTGCCAGCAGTGACCCATTAGCGGGAGTTCACGAGCAGTTCTTC. The encoded protein is CASSDPLAGVHEQFF.

This chain uses TRBV21-1 with TRBJ1-4. TRBV21-1 is labeled a pseudogene. CDR3 size: 14 residues. The CDR3 DNA sequence: TGTGCCAGCAGCCATGGGACTCTTAATGAAAAACTGTTTTTT. Translated, it gives CASSHGTLNEKLFF.

This clone was observed once. This chain joins TRBV9 and TRBJ2-2, with D uncertain. The CDR3 totals 13 residues. Looked up from germline, CDR1 is SGDLS and CDR2 is YYNGEE. Trimming shortened V by 0 bases and J by 5 bases, and 5 bases separated the two germline ends. CDR3 bases: TGTGCCAGCAGCGTAGGACAAACCGGGGAGCTGTTTTTT. Protein: CASSVGQTGELFF.

J is TRBJ2-3 and V is TRBV13; 7 bases align to TRBD2. J gave up 6 bases and V 5 bases, and 11 bases lay outside the gene matches. Looked up from germline, CDR1 is PRHDT and CDR2 is FYEKMQ (reference sequence). The CDR3 is 15 residues long. CDR3 DNA: TGTGCCAGCAGCCCACAGCGGGAAATTCCTGATACGCAGTATTTT. Translating it yields CASSPQREIPDTQYF.

The chain recombines TRBV7-9 with TRBJ1-1; 7 bases agree with TRBD1. Losses at the gene ends were 4 bases for V and 2 bases for J; bases not matched to a gene: 10. The CDR3 is made up of 16 amino acids. The V gene's germline CDR1 is SEHNR and CDR2 FQNEAQ (reference sequence). The CDR3 bases are TGTGCCAGCAGCTCCCTGACAGGGCACTCCAACACTGAAGCTTTCTTT. Its translation: CASSSLTGHSNTEAFF.

The chain has TRBV4-1 and TRBJ2-5, with D possibly being TRBD2 (7 bases). This CDR3 is built from 15 residues. Trimming removed 4 bases at V and 4 bases at J, with 16 bases between. From germline, CDR1 is MGHRA and CDR2 YSYEKL. In DNA, the CDR3 is TGCGCCAGCAGCCCCGAGGGGAGGGGGACAGAGACCCAGTACTTC. Translated: CASSPEGRGTETQYF.

This clone was seen once. This sequence joins TRBV5-1 and TRBJ2-1, with 7 nucleotides matching TRBD2. The junction had 8 bases not matched to a gene; V was cut back by 2 bases and J by 3 bases. CDR3 length equals 16 residues. Germline loops: CDR1 SGHRS, CDR2 YFSETQ. CDR3 DNA sequence: TGCGCCAGCAGCTTAGCGGGAAGCCCATACTACAATGAGCAGTTCTTC. As protein: CASSLAGSPYYNEQFF.

Turning to this clone: A junction boundary mismatches the germline segment, possibly from a read error. This chain connects TRBV9 to TRBJ2-3; possibly TRBD1 for D (6 bases). This CDR3 has 16 residues. Germline V gives CDR1 SGDLS, CDR2 YYNGEE. This chain's CDR3 is CASSVERDKFTDAQYF. Written as DNA, the CDR3 is TGTGCCAGCAGCGTAGAACGGGACAAATTCACAGATGCGCAGTATTTT. The whole variable domain, filled in from reference TRBV9 and TRBJ2-3, reads DSGVTQTPKHLITATGQRVTLRCSPRSGDLSVYWYQQSLDQGLQFLIQYYNGEERAKGNILERFSAQQFPDLHSELNLSSLELGDSALYFCASSVERDKFTDAQYFGPGTRLTVL.

The chain recombines TRBV18 with TRBJ1-1; D is perhaps TRBD1 (5 bases). Trimming cost V 5 bases and J 3 bases, with 10 bases left between them. The CDR3 covers 13 residues. The germline gives CDR1 KGHSH, CDR2 LQKENI. The CDR3 DNA is TGTGCCAGCTCATCCAGGGAAGACACTGAAGCTTTCTTT. Residues: CASSSREDTEAFF. The full variable domain, in which reference TRBV18 and TRBJ1-1 provide the parts outside the CDR3, is NAGVMQNPRHLVRRRGQEARLRCSPMKGHSHVYWYRQLPEEGLKFMVYLQKENIIDESGMPKERFSAEFPKEGPSILRIQQVVRGDSAAYFCASSSREDTEAFFGQGTRLTVV.

The chain links TRBV5-1 to TRBJ2-3; TRBD2 matches 7 bases. V gave up 4 bases and J gave up 4 bases; unmatched junction bases: 12. This CDR3 is 16 amino acids long. Germline-derived CDR1 and CDR2 are SGHRS and YFSETQ. CDR3 region: CASSAGGGSTPDTQYF. CDR3 nucleotide sequence: TGCGCCAGCAGCGCTGGGGGGGGATCCACCCCAGATACGCAGTATTTT.

V is TRBV7-9 and J is TRBJ1-4; D may be TRBD1 (6 bases). The V end was cut by 1 base, the J end by 10 bases, with 19 bases between. The CDR3 loop spans 16 amino acids. CDR1 and CDR2 from the germline V gene are SEHNR and FQNEAQ (reference sequence). For the CDR3, the DNA is TGTGCCAGCAGCTTAGAGGCGGGGGCCTCGGTCCGAAAACTGTTTTTT. Translation gives CASSLEAGASVRKLFF. Supplemented by reference TRBV7-9 and TRBJ1-4, the full variable domain reads DTGVSQNPRHKITKRGQNVTFRCDPISEHNRLYWYRQTLGQGPEFLTYFQNEAQLEKSRLLSDRFSAERPKGSFSTLEIQRTEQGDSAMYLCASSLEAGASVRKLFFGSGTQLSVL.

The chain has TRBV14 and TRBJ2-7; D possibly corresponds to TRBD2 (6 bases). The CDR3 spans 15 residues. Germline CDR1 SGHDN, CDR2 FVKESK. V was shortened by 8 bases and J by 1 base, with 18 bases between the two germline ends. CDR3 coding DNA: TGTGCCAGCCGGAGCGTCGGGACTCCGTCCTACGAGCAGTACTTC. Protein product: CASRSVGTPSYEQYF.

This chain connects TRBV18 to TRBJ1-2, with 10 bases aligning to TRBD1. Germline-derived CDR1 and CDR2 are KGHSH and LQKENI. V trimming: 3 bases; J trimming: 8 bases; junction bases outside the gene matches: 6. The CDR3 length is 14 residues. In DNA form, the CDR3 reads TGTGCCAGCTCACCCCAGGGACAGGGGCCCGGCTACACCTTC. It encodes CASSPQGQGPGYTF.

This chain links TRBV7-9 with TRBJ1-2; a weak D match, TRBD1 (5 bases). Trimming took off 5 bases at V and 9 bases at J, with 16 bases between the two ends. The length of the CDR3 is 13 residues. Germline lookup yields CDR1 SEHNR and CDR2 FQNEAQ (reference sequence). The CDR3 is CASSPRAGRRYTF. In DNA, the CDR3 is TGTGCCAGCAGCCCACGGGCAGGGAGGCGCTACACCTTC. Looking up the rest from reference TRBV7-9 and TRBJ1-2 gives the full variable domain: DTGVSQNPRHKITKRGQNVTFRCDPISEHNRLYWYRQTLGQGPEFLTYFQNEAQLEKSRLLSDRFSAERPKGSFSTLEIQRTEQGDSAMYLCASSPRAGRRYTFGSGTRLTVV.

This sequence joins TRBV11-2 and TRBJ1-3; 7 bases agree with TRBD1. The V segment lost 4 bases and the J segment 6 bases; nucleotides outside the gene matches: 6. Germline CDR1 and CDR2: SGHAT and FQNNGV. This CDR3 has 14 amino acids. CDR3 sequence reads: CASSSRQGANTIYF. In nucleotides, the CDR3 is TGTGCCAGCAGCTCTCGACAGGGCGCAAACACCATATATTTT. The complete variable domain, with remaining parts taken from reference TRBV11-2 and TRBJ1-3, reads EAGVAQSPRYKIIEKRQSVAFWCNPISGHATLYWYQQILGQGPKLLIQFQNNGVVDDSQLPKDRFSAERLKGVDSTLKIQPAKLEDSAVYLCASSSRQGANTIYFGEGSWLTVV.

This clone was observed once. The chain carries TRBV14 and TRBJ1-2; no clear D gene. The germline gives CDR1 SGHDN, CDR2 FVKESK. The CDR3 has 14 residues. The V gene lost 5 bases and the J gene lost 7 bases, with 17 bases spanning the gap. CDR3 in amino acids: CASSSTDGRVGYTF. The CDR3 coding sequence is TGTGCCAGCAGCTCCACAGATGGGCGAGTTGGCTACACCTTC.

V is TRBV7-6 and J is TRBJ2-5; 12 nucleotides agree with TRBD1. Germline CDR1 and CDR2: SGHVS and FNYEAQ. V dropped 6 bases and J dropped 6; count of bases not matched to a gene: 8. This CDR3 has 15 amino acids. The CDR3, as DNA: TGTGCCAGCAGTCCAGGGACAGGGGGCCTACAGACCCAGTACTTC. Its translation is CASSPGTGGLQTQYF.

The count of this clone is one. The chain joins TRBV5-1 to TRBJ1-4, with 8 bases that match TRBD1. The CDR3 sequence is 14 residues long. Germline V gives CDR1 SGHRS, CDR2 YFSETQ. J gave up 8 bases and V 5 bases, and 8 bases lay outside the gene matches. CDR3 residues: CASRYGQGGEKLFF. The CDR3 DNA is TGCGCCAGCAGATATGGACAGGGTGGCGAAAAACTGTTTTTT. The whole variable domain, filled in from reference TRBV5-1 and TRBJ1-4, reads KAGVTQTPRYLIKTRGQQVTLSCSPISGHRSVSWYQQTPGQGLQFLFEYFSETQRNKGNFPGRFSGRQFSNSRSEMNVSTLELGDSALYLCASRYGQGGEKLFFGSGTQLSVL.